This paragraph reports one TCR beta chain. The junction had 5 bases not matched to a gene; V was cut back by 4 bases and J by 9 bases. From germline, CDR1 is SGHNT and CDR2 YYREEE (reference sequence). This CDR3 is built from 13 residues. Using immunoSEQ multiplex PCR, the repertoire was profiled, and TCRdb retains in-frame clones only, with some absent. The table lists about 35,000 clones, around 80% of them singletons. These data are taken from a study of a mutant IDH1 vaccine in newly diagnosed glioma. On the study more broadly: The therapy given earlier, which was standard therapy, consisted of radiotherapy, temozolomide, or both, and most of the patients received both.

Documented time point: baseline, week 1 (first vaccination visit). Noted treatment: pre-vaccination baseline after standard-of-care therapy. The rearrangement uses TRBV5-4 and TRBJ2-2; 8 nucleotides agree with TRBD1. The sample was peripheral blood mononuclear cells (PBMCs), taken from a glioma patient treated with radiotherapy, temozolomide or both. This TCR came from a man aged 45-65 years with glioma. Some clones in this sample may be carry-over from other donors' samples. CDR3 sequence reads: CASSVDRERELFF. The CDR3 DNA reads as TGTGCCAGCAGCGTGGACAGGGAGAGGGAGCTGTTTTTT.